The next 2 T cell receptor beta chains were all read from a single sample in a study of shared clonotypes between healthy human individuals. The table came from immunoSEQ multiplex PCR; TCRdb's copy has only in-frame clones and leaves some out. The table has approximately 1.5 million clones, 95% to 99% seen once. Sample: naive CD4+ T cells sorted from blood. Stated subset: CD45RA+ positively selected. The receptors here all came from a man between 25 and 39 years old in good health.

Regarding this clone: Other DNA sequences within the sample encode an identical CDR3. The rearrangement joins TRBV7-9 to TRBJ2-1; 12 bases agree with TRBD2. The CDR3 contains 15 residues. Germline V gene lookup returns CDR1 SEHNR and CDR2 FQNEAQ (reference sequence). The V and J ends lost 5 bases and 5 bases, in that order; junction bases with no gene match: 4. The CDR3 DNA reads as TGTGCCAGCAGCCCCCGACTAGCGGGAGACAATGAGCAGTTCTTC. Translating it yields CASSPRLAGDNEQFF.

The rearrangement joins TRBV6-5 to TRBJ2-7; unclear D gene. V dropped 2 bases and J dropped 3 bases, with 14 bases sitting between them. Germline V lookup: CDR1 MNHEY, CDR2 SVGAGI. The CDR3 consists of 15 residues. CDR3 sequence reads: CASSYAAYRIYEQYF. CDR3 DNA: TGTGCCAGCAGTTACGCAGCCTACCGTATCTACGAGCAGTACTTC.